This T cell receptor (beta chain) was sequenced for a study of blood T cell repertoires in COVID-19. Germline values: CDR1 SEHNR, CDR2 FQNEAQ (reference sequence). The V gene end was trimmed by 6 bases and the J gene end by 2 bases; junction bases not matched to a gene: 7. This CDR3 contains 15 residues. Sequenced by immunoSEQ multiplex PCR; TCRdb stores in-frame clones only, minus some. There are some 24,000 clones in the sample; 89% occur only once, and 9.7% lies in the top ten. The sequence derives from a man between 65 and 79 years old with acute or convalescent COVID-19. The chain has TRBV7-9 and TRBJ2-1; 7 bases are shared with TRBD2. Sequencing used peripheral blood. CDR3 protein: CASSSGGPAYNEQFF. For the CDR3, the DNA is TGTGCCAGCAGTTCGGGAGGCCCAGCCTACAATGAGCAGTTCTTC.